This T cell receptor (beta chain) was profiled in a study of shared clonotypes between healthy human individuals. Measured with immunoSEQ multiplex PCR; TCRdb has only the in-frame clones, and not every one. Here the sample spans around 560,000 clones, 85% to 95% being singletons. Naive CD8 cells lacked CD45RO, underwent positive selection for CCR7 and left out terminally differentiated effector memory CD45RA+ cells. This clone occurred once. Its specificity is not known. General study results and limits: In a handful of donors, about 5% of naive CD4 clonotypes appeared in common.

Germline-derived CDR1 and CDR2 are SEHNR and FQNEAQ (reference sequence). The trim removed 5 bases at V and 2 bases at J, leaving 4 bases unmatched. This CDR3 is 15 amino acids long. Material: naive CD8+ T cells sorted from blood. V usage is TRBV7-9 and J usage is TRBJ2-3; 10 nucleotides agree with TRBD2. This TCR was recovered from a woman between 25 and 40 years old in good health. The CDR3 loop reads CASSPGLANTDTQYF. The CDR3 nucleotides read TGTGCCAGCAGCCCGGGACTAGCGAACACAGATACGCAGTATTTT.